The 24 T cell receptor beta chains in this list originate from one sample, sequenced in a study of T cell responses to AZD1222 COVID-19 vaccine. Method: immunoSEQ multiplex PCR; TCRdb's copy keeps in-frame clones and lacks some. Altogether 130,000 to 150,000 clones are present, about 87% being singletons, with the ten largest covering 5.5%. The sample here was peripheral blood, taken on day 0 of AZD1222 vaccination. Receptors were obtained from an adult in good health.

The chain couples TRBV5-1 to TRBJ2-5; D is unclear. The germline V gene encodes CDR1 SGHRS and CDR2 YFSETQ. The CDR3 totals 14 residues. Trimming pared 0 bases from V and 4 bases from J, leaving 10 bases between. The CDR3 here is CASSLAQYRETQYF. CDR3 bases: TGCGCCAGCAGCTTGGCACAGTATCGAGAGACCCAGTACTTC.

The chain uses TRBV14 and TRBJ2-7, with D hard to call. Germline V lookup: CDR1 SGHDN, CDR2 FVKESK. The CDR3 sequence is 13 residues long. V was trimmed by 4 bases and J by 2 bases, leaving 9 bases between them. CDR3 in amino acids: CASSLGPPYEQYF. The CDR3 DNA is TGTGCCAGCAGCCTCGGGCCTCCCTACGAGCAGTACTTC.

The chain couples TRBV28 to TRBJ1-5, with TRBD1 matching 7 bases. V was clipped by 0 bases and J by 4 bases; unmatched bases: 12. The CDR3 consists of 18 residues. Germline CDR1 is MDHEN and CDR2 is SYDVKM. CDR3 in DNA: TGTGCCAGCAGTTTATGGGGGGCCAGGGGGATAGTAAATCAGCCCCAGCATTTT. Amino acids: CASSLWGARGIVNQPQHF.

This clone came up many times. The chain has TRBV7-2 and TRBJ2-4; D is unclear. This CDR3 region has 14 residues. Germline V gene lookup returns CDR1 SGHTA and CDR2 FQGNSA. Trimming took 1 base from V and 9 from J, leaving 13 bases between them. CDR3 loop: CASSLGTAIGIQYF. CDR3 nucleotides: TGTGCCAGCAGCTTAGGAACAGCCATCGGCATTCAGTACTTC.

The V gene is TRBV12-3 or TRBV12-4, the J gene TRBJ2-7; D unresolved. The CDR3 runs 12 residues. Trimming took 7 bases from V and 3 from J, leaving 10 bases between them. The CDR3 loop is CASMNRFYEQYF. CDR3 in DNA: TGTGCCAGCATGAACAGATTCTACGAGCAGTACTTC.

V is TRBV4-1 and J is TRBJ2-2; TRBD1 is a possible D gene (5 bases). The CDR3 is 14 amino acids. CDR1 is MGHRA, CDR2 YSYEKL, per germline. The V gene lost 8 bases and the J gene lost 0 bases, with 10 bases spanning the gap. The chain's CDR3 is CASLVTANTGELFF. In nucleotides, the CDR3 is TGCGCCAGCCTCGTGACAGCGAACACCGGGGAGCTGTTTTTT.

The CDR3 region has the DNA TGTGCCTGGATACAGGACAACTCTGGAAACACCATATATTTT. It codes for CAWIQDNSGNTIYF. The chain is built from TRBV30 and TRBJ1-3; TRBD1 might be the D (5 bases). V dropped 4 bases and J dropped 0 bases, with 10 bases sitting between them. The germline V gene encodes CDR1 GTSNPN and CDR2 SVGIG (reference sequence). This CDR3 is built from 14 residues.

J is TRBJ2-1 and V is TRBV2, with TRBD2 identical over 10 bases. V lost 7 bases, J lost 6 bases, and 6 bases stayed unmatched. Germline V gene data show CDR1 as SNHLY and CDR2 as FYNNEI. This CDR3 region has 14 residues. DNA of the CDR3: TGTGCCAGCACGTGGCTAGCGGGAGCCAATGAGCAGTTCTTC. Protein sequence: CASTWLAGANEQFF.

The rearrangement uses TRBV2 and TRBJ2-7, with D perhaps matching TRBD1 (6 bases). Trimming took 6 bases from V and 1 from J, leaving 16 bases between them. CDR1 is SNHLY and CDR2 is FYNNEI in the germline V gene. The CDR3 loop spans 15 amino acids. Written as DNA, the CDR3 is TGTGCCAGCAGGGAAAACAGGGCTCGGTCCTACGAGCAGTACTTC. It is translated as CASRENRARSYEQYF.

The chain employs TRBV6-1 and TRBJ2-1; D remains ambiguous. Per germline, CDR1 MNHNS and CDR2 SASEGT. The CDR3 loop spans 16 amino acids. V gave up 2 bases and J gave up 3 bases, with 14 bases separating them. CDR3 residues: CASSEYGLEVYNEQFF. The CDR3 nucleotides read TGTGCCAGCAGTGAATATGGGCTAGAGGTCTACAATGAGCAGTTCTTC.

This sequence joins TRBV30 and TRBJ1-2, with D possibly being TRBD1 (5 bases). The germline V gene encodes CDR1 GTSNPN and CDR2 SVGIG (reference sequence). Trimming pared 0 bases from V and 0 bases from J, leaving 11 bases between. The length of the CDR3 is 15 residues. The CDR3 nucleotides read TGTGCCTGGAGTGTAACAGGAGAAACTAACTATGGCTACACCTTC. Protein sequence: CAWSVTGETNYGYTF. The whole variable domain, filled in from reference TRBV30 and TRBJ1-2, reads SQTIHQWPATLVQPVGSPLSLECTVEGTSNPNLYWYRQAAGRGLQLLFYSVGIGQISSEVPQNLSASRPQDRQFILSSKKLLLSDSGFYLCAWSVTGETNYGYTFGSGTRLTVV.

The gene calls are TRBV5-1 and TRBJ1-5, with D unclear. This CDR3 is built from 13 residues. V lost 0 bases and J 9 bases, leaving 10 bases between the germline ends. CDR1 is SGHRS and CDR2 is YFSETQ in the germline V gene. The CDR3 sequence: CASSLDTRTPQHF. Here the CDR3 DNA reads TGCGCCAGCAGCTTGGATACGAGGACGCCCCAGCATTTT.

The chain links TRBV5-6 to TRBJ2-1, with 8 bases identical to TRBD2. Germline CDR1 is SGHDT and CDR2 is YYEEEE. This CDR3 region has 15 residues. The V and J ends lost 0 bases and 6 bases, in that order; junction bases with no gene match: 5. CDR3 sequence: CASSLAGGRRNEQFF. CDR3 bases: TGTGCCAGCAGCTTGGCAGGCGGGAGGCGCAATGAGCAGTTCTTC.

The chain is built from TRBV7-9 and TRBJ1-1; 9 bases fit TRBD1. Germline trimming cut 6 bases from V and 5 bases from J; bases unmatched to any gene: 13. The CDR3 has 16 amino acids. Germline CDR1 is SEHNR and CDR2 is FQNEAQ (reference sequence). The CDR3 protein is CASRVTGGRRGTEAFF. DNA for the CDR3: TGTGCCAGCAGGGTAACAGGGGGCCGTAGAGGAACTGAAGCTTTCTTT. The full variable domain, with the rest looked up from reference TRBV7-9 and TRBJ1-1, is DTGVSQNPRHKITKRGQNVTFRCDPISEHNRLYWYRQTLGQGPEFLTYFQNEAQLEKSRLLSDRFSAERPKGSFSTLEIQRTEQGDSAMYLCASRVTGGRRGTEAFFGQGTRLTVV.

The chain joins TRBV7-2 to TRBJ1-5, with D possibly being TRBD1 (5 bases). Germline CDR1 SGHTA, CDR2 FQGNSA. The V end lost 5 bases, the J end lost 3 bases, and 14 bases lay between the germline ends. This CDR3 region has 15 residues. CDR3: CASSVGGVVNQPQHF. CDR3 bases: TGTGCCAGCAGCGTGGGGGGAGTTGTCAATCAGCCCCAGCATTTT.

The chain combines TRBV12-3 or TRBV12-4 with TRBJ1-2; possible D gene TRBD1, 6 bases. The CDR3 is 13 amino acids. V gave up 4 bases and J gave up 8 bases, with 14 bases separating them. This CDR3 reads CASSWGGLKGYTF. In nucleotides, the CDR3 is TGTGCCAGCAGTTGGGGGGGGCTAAAAGGCTACACCTTC.

This clone is a singleton in its sample. V usage is TRBV28 and J usage is TRBJ1-2, with 9 bases fitting TRBD1. J was trimmed by 5 bases and V by 4 bases; bases with no gene match: 5. CDR3 length equals 14 residues. Germline CDR1 and CDR2: MDHEN and SYDVKM. The CDR3 sequence is CASSSRDREYGYTF. CDR3 DNA sequence: TGTGCCAGCAGTTCCCGGGACAGGGAATATGGCTACACCTTC.

The chain links TRBV6-5 to TRBJ2-7; 7 nucleotides line up with TRBD2. CDR3 length: 12 residues. V gave up 6 bases and J gave up 5 bases; unmatched junction bases: 4. Germline V gives CDR1 MNHEY, CDR2 SVGAGI. The DNA for the CDR3 is TGTGCCAGCAGCATTGCGGGGGACGAGCAGTACTTC. Translation: CASSIAGDEQYF.

The CDR3 here is CSVEFTDTQYF. The CDR3 DNA sequence: TGCAGCGTCGAGTTCACAGATACGCAGTATTTT. This chain joins TRBV29-1 and TRBJ2-3; D is ambiguous. Trimming took off 6 bases at V and 2 bases at J, with 6 bases between the two ends. CDR1 is SQVTM, CDR2 ANQGSEA, per germline. CDR3 size: 11 residues.

This clone was recorded once. This chain links TRBV6-5 with TRBJ2-5; weak D call: TRBD1 (5 bases). Trimming pared 5 bases from V and 5 bases from J, leaving 18 bases between. Germline assignment: CDR1 MNHEY and CDR2 SVGAGI. The CDR3 spans 15 residues. The CDR3 DNA follows: TGTGCCAGCAGTCCCCAGGGCTGGGGCGGCGAGACCCAGTACTTC. Translated: CASSPQGWGGETQYF.

The V call is TRBV7-2, the J call TRBJ2-1; 13 nucleotides match TRBD2. After removal of 3 bases from V and 5 bases from J, the junction contained 7 bases not matched to a gene. The CDR3 length is 17 residues. CDR1 is SGHTA and CDR2 is FQGNSA in the germline V gene. CDR3 amino acids: CASSFASGTSGNNEQFF. CDR3 nucleotides: TGTGCCAGCAGCTTCGCGTCCGGGACTAGCGGGAACAATGAGCAGTTCTTC.

V gene TRBV18 combines with J gene TRBJ1-1, with 8 nucleotides matching TRBD1. The CDR3 covers 18 residues. Germline CDR1 and CDR2: KGHSH and LQKENI. Trimming removed 0 bases from V and 5 bases from J; junction bases left unmatched: 14. This CDR3 reads CASSPPGRGLRLATEAFF. CDR3 nucleotides: TGTGCCAGCTCACCACCGGGCAGGGGGCTAAGGTTGGCAACTGAAGCTTTCTTT.

This rearrangement joins TRBV6-2 or TRBV6-3 to TRBJ1-2; maybe TRBD1 (5 bases). Per the germline V gene, CDR1 is MNHEY and CDR2 is SVGEGT. This CDR3 region has 14 residues. Trimming stripped 5 bases from V and 6 bases from J, with 16 bases between. The CDR3 spells CASSRDLSYDGYTF. CDR3 sequence (DNA): TGTGCCAGCAGTCGGGACCTTTCCTACGATGGCTACACCTTC.

This clone was recorded only once. This chain links TRBV30 with TRBJ2-1; TRBD2 aligns across 8 bases. Losses at the gene ends were 4 bases for V and 14 bases for J; bases not matched to a gene: 13. The CDR3 has 13 amino acids. Germline V lookup: CDR1 GTSNPN, CDR2 SVGIG (reference sequence). Here the CDR3 reads CAWNKFSGREEFF. The CDR3 DNA reads as TGTGCCTGGAACAAGTTTAGCGGGCGGGAGGAGTTCTTC.